This T cell receptor beta chain originates from a study of cytomegalovirus exposure and HLA in healthy donors. Study-wide points: Researchers catalogued 150 or so TCR beta chains as cytomegalovirus-associated.

CDR1 is SGHTA and CDR2 is FQGTGA in the germline V gene. This CDR3 spans 14 amino acids. V lost 4 bases and J lost 5, with 11 bases in between. Notes on this clone: Antigen unknown.

The study ran its PCR with 60 Vbeta and 13 Jbeta primers. Sequencing was performed with immunoSEQ multiplex PCR; in TCRdb, only in-frame clones are kept and a portion is missing. The data contain approximately 110,000 clones, 70% to 80% of them singletons. Specimen: PBMCs. V is TRBV7-3 and J is TRBJ2-2; maybe TRBD2 (5 bases). This sequence was found in a woman aged 35 to 49 in good health and CMV-seropositive. In nucleotides, the CDR3 is TGTGCCAGCAGCTCGAATAGAGGGACCGGGGAGCTGTTTTTT. This gives the protein CASSSNRGTGELFF.